The clone carrying this T cell receptor (beta chain) was counted ten times or more. Its antigen is unidentified. This specimen comes from a study of identical twins. Study observations and caveats: Models underestimated how often monozygotic twins shared out-of-frame TCR alpha. Whereas memory repertoires showed no such difference, abundant cord blood beta clonotypes carried fewer insertions.

TCRdb re-called the 5' RACE reads through MiXCR, storing one row per CDR3 protein. The table has roughly 240,000 distinct CDR3 sequences, approximately 7% seen once. Germline values: CDR1 WSHSY, CDR2 SAAADI. The CDR3 loop spans 15 amino acids. With 0 bases removed from V and 4 bases from J, the gap between germline ends came to 10 bases. These same records also appear under a second study, on yellow fever vaccine responses in identical twins.

This chain joins TRBV10-2 and TRBJ1-5, with D perhaps TRBD1 (6 bases). Material for sequencing was memory (CD45RO+) T cells sorted from blood. The sequence derives from a woman between 18 and 29 years old in good health. The CDR3 protein is CASSESGGQNQPQHF. The CDR3, as DNA: TGCGCCAGCAGTGAGTCCGGGGGCCAAAATCAGCCCCAGCATTTT.